This T cell receptor beta chain appears in the sequencing data of a study of CD8 T cells in Susac syndrome. Germline lookup yields CDR1 GTSNPN and CDR2 SVGIG (reference sequence). V lost 2 bases and J lost 0, with 14 bases in between. The CDR3 extends over 16 amino acids. TCR beta sequences were obtained from blood CD8+ and CD4+ T cells. RNA totalling roughly 0.45 to 1 ug underwent reverse transcription with random hexamers. The immunoSEQ assay covered 54 Vbeta and 13 Jbeta segments for CDR3. TCRdb passed the immunoSEQ multiplex PCR reads through MiXCR, listing each CDR3 protein once. The sample has over 350,000 distinct CDR3 sequences, approximately 89% seen once.

The receptor was derived from a human donor with multiple sclerosis. The sample consisted of CD8+ T cells from PBMCs. The J gene is TRBJ1-5, the V gene TRBV30; D gene ambiguous. The CDR3 loop is CAWSLSPGYSNQPQHF. CDR3 bases: TGTGCCTGGAGTCTCTCCCCGGGTTATAGCAATCAGCCCCAGCATTTT.